This paragraph reports one T cell receptor (beta chain). The V gene lost 5 bases and the J gene lost 4 bases, with 11 bases spanning the gap. CDR3 size: 13 residues. From germline, CDR1 is SGHTA and CDR2 FQGTGA. This entry is derived from a study of control samples from healthy donors and cancer patients. Some clones are missing from TCRdb's copy, which holds only in-frame ones; the method was immunoSEQ multiplex PCR. The sample lists about 100,000 clones, over 80% occurring once. The V gene is TRBV7-3, the J gene TRBJ1-1, with D unclear. Sequenced sample: blood. The sequence derives from a man aged 25 to 40 in good health. Here the CDR3 reads CASSHGLLTEAFF. The CDR3 DNA reads as TGTGCCAGCAGCCATGGACTCCTCACTGAAGCTTTCTTT.